These T cell receptor beta chains were read from a single sample in a study of shared clonotypes between healthy human individuals. Assay: immunoSEQ multiplex PCR; the TCRdb copy retains only in-frame clones and omits some. This table holds about 520,000 clones, roughly 95% found once. The sequencing input was naive CD4+ T cells sorted from blood. Receptors originate from a woman aged 30 to 39 in good health. Both conserved end residues are trimmed from each CDR3. The order of the fields is CDR3 protein, J gene, D gene, V gene, CDR3 length. D genes are given only for firm matches.

CDR3: ASRLAGAGYNEQF
J: TRBJ2-1
D: TRBD2
V: TRBV27
length: 13

CDR3: ASSLADDISYEQY
J: TRBJ2-7
D: NA
V: TRBV7-8
length: 13

CDR3: ASRGGAGAYGYT
J: TRBJ1-2
D: NA
V: TRBV28
length: 12

CDR3: ASSPNGGETDTQY
J: TRBJ2-3
D: TRBD2
V: TRBV18
length: 13

CDR3: ASSLGGANTEAF
J: TRBJ1-1
D: NA
V: TRBV7-9
length: 12

CDR3: ASSQAGGEDTQY
J: TRBJ2-3
D: TRBD2
V: TRBV14
length: 12

CDR3: ASSLARDRRTYEQY
J: TRBJ2-7
D: TRBD1
V: TRBV5-1
length: 14

CDR3: ASSWQGNEQF
J: TRBJ2-1
D: NA
V: TRBV28
length: 10

CDR3: ASRMYGVPTGELF
J: TRBJ2-2
D: NA
V: TRBV6-4
length: 13

CDR3: ASSPGLTYEQY
J: TRBJ2-7
D: NA
V: TRBV28
length: 11

CDR3: ASSKTVNQPQH
J: TRBJ1-5
D: NA
V: TRBV19
length: 11

CDR3: AWSGGSVLGQY
J: TRBJ2-7
D: NA
V: TRBV30
length: 11

CDR3: ASSLIQGRDGEDEAF
J: TRBJ1-1
D: TRBD1
V: TRBV18
length: 15

CDR3: ASSQVLASGGGYT
J: TRBJ1-2
D: NA
V: TRBV4-1
length: 13

CDR3: ASSPGEGRPF
J: TRBJ1-1
D: NA
V: TRBV5-1
length: 10

CDR3: ASSLGQQETQY
J: TRBJ2-5
D: TRBD1
V: TRBV6-5
length: 11

CDR3: ASSYPGRSYEQY
J: TRBJ2-7
D: NA
V: TRBV6-6
length: 12

CDR3: ASSPGARHTGVFGQPQH
J: TRBJ1-5
D: TRBD1
V: TRBV7-3
length: 17

CDR3: ASSFIQRQGPDEQY
J: TRBJ2-7
D: TRBD1
V: TRBV28
length: 14

CDR3: ASSSSAGGSTDTQY
J: TRBJ2-3
D: TRBD2
V: TRBV28
length: 14

CDR3: ASSSNRNTGELF
J: TRBJ2-2
D: NA
V: TRBV5-4
length: 12

CDR3: ASSPTRGSDYEQY
J: TRBJ2-7
D: NA
V: TRBV5-1
length: 13

CDR3: ASSLRASEQY
J: TRBJ2-7
D: NA
V: TRBV7-2
length: 10

CDR3: ASSSETGSNEQY
J: TRBJ2-7
D: TRBD1
V: TRBV7-7
length: 12

CDR3: ASSSTSESVDTQY
J: TRBJ2-3
D: TRBD2
V: TRBV19
length: 13

CDR3: ASSPGRSYEQY
J: TRBJ2-7
D: NA
V: TRBV21-1
length: 11

CDR3: ASSPGFYEQY
J: TRBJ2-7
D: NA
V: TRBV7-6
length: 10

CDR3: ASSLAAGQFYEQY
J: TRBJ2-7
D: NA
V: TRBV5-1
length: 13

CDR3: ASSPGRRSSYEQY
J: TRBJ2-7
D: NA
V: TRBV5-1
length: 13